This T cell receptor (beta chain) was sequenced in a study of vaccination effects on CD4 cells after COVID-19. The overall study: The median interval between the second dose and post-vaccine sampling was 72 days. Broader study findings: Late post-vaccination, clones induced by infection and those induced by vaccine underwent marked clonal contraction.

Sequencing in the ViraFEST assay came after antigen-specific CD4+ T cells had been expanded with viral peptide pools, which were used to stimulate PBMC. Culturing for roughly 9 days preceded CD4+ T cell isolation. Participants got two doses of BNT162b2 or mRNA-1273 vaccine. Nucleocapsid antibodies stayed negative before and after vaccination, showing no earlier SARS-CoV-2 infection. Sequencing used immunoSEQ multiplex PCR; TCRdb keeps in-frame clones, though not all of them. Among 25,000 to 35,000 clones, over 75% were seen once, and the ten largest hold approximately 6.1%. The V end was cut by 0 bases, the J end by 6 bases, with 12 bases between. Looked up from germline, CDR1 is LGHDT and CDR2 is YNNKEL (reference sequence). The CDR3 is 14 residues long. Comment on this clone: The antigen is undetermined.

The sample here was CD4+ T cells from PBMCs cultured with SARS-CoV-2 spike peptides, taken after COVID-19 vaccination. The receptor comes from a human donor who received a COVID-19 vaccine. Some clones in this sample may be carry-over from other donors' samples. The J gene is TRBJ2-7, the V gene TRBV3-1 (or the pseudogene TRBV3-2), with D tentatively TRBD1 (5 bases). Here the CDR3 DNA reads TGTGCCAGCAGCCAAGATTTAGGGGCTCGCGAGCAGTACTTC. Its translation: CASSQDLGAREQYF.